This T cell receptor (beta chain) comes out of a study of cytomegalovirus exposure and HLA in healthy donors. Details on this clone: The antigen is unknown.

13 Jbeta primers and 60 Vbeta primers were used for the PCR. Libraries were prepared by immunoSEQ multiplex PCR; TCRdb keeps only in-frame clonotypes and omits some of them. The sample has around 140,000 clones. Whole-study findings and limits: Sequence variants that were highly shared formed a cluster that was likely a sequencing artifact.

Germline lookup yields CDR1 MNHNY and CDR2 SVGAGI (reference sequence). V lost 0 bases and J lost 3; bases outside the gene matches: 5. The CDR3 is 15 residues long. Material: PBMCs. The source is a male donor in good health and CMV-seronegative. The chain links TRBV6-6 to TRBJ2-7, with 7 bases aligning to TRBD1. The DNA of the CDR3 is TGTGCCAGCAGTTACTCGGGGGCAGGGGGCTACGAGCAGTACTTC. Protein sequence: CASSYSGAGGYEQYF.